These 2 T cell receptor beta chains originate from one sample sequenced in a study of blood T cell repertoires in COVID-19. Profiling relied on immunoSEQ multiplex PCR, and the TCRdb table lists in-frame clones only, not all of them. The table includes roughly 200,000 clones, almost 90% detected once. The sequenced material came from peripheral blood. The receptors shown here come from a man between 18 and 29 years old with active or convalescent COVID-19.

The chain employs TRBV4-3 and TRBJ2-1, with a possible D match to TRBD2 (6 bases). The CDR3 covers 15 residues. V gave up 0 bases and J gave up 4 bases, with 10 bases separating them. Germline-derived CDR1 and CDR2 are LGHNA and YSLEER. CDR3 loop: CASSQDGSRYNEQFF. CDR3 nucleotide sequence: TGCGCCAGCAGCCAAGACGGGAGTCGGTACAATGAGCAGTTCTTC.

This clone was recorded only once. The rearrangement links TRBV20-1 to TRBJ2-4, with D perhaps TRBD2 (6 bases). Germline CDR1 and CDR2: DFQATT and SNEGSKA (reference sequence). The CDR3 contains 17 residues. The germline V and J ends were trimmed by 3 bases and 0 bases, with 18 bases remaining between them. The CDR3 loop is CSASPGTQLLAKNIQYF. The DNA of the CDR3 is TGCAGTGCTAGTCCCGGGACTCAACTTTTAGCCAAAAACATTCAGTACTTC.